This TCR beta chain emerged from a study of blood T cell repertoires in COVID-19. Study context: COVID-19 samples from acute and convalescent phases originated in the United States, Italy and Spain. T cells, B-cell-depleted T cells, or PBMCs supplied cDNA or gDNA.

The CDR3 has 16 amino acids. Trimming removed 1 base from V and 2 bases from J; junction bases left unmatched: 5. Germline V CDR1 and CDR2: SGHTA, FQGTGA. As originally analysed: Reference gene primer amplification yielded estimated nucleated cell counts. Clones were sequenced by immunoSEQ multiplex PCR, and TCRdb holds only the in-frame ones, with some missing. Clonal size and the V and J genes are those of that table, whereas D and trimming came from the DNA. The data hold about 120,000 clones, with about nine tenths observed a single time. Followed longitudinally, the Seattle patients had been enrolled during active infection.

The sample consisted of peripheral blood. This TCR was sampled from a woman in her 70s with COVID-19, enrolled during active disease. The chain recombines TRBV7-3 with TRBJ1-1; 9 bases are shared with TRBD1. CDR3: CASSLIMDRGNTEAFF. In nucleotides, the CDR3 is TGTGCCAGCAGCTTAATAATGGACAGGGGAAACACTGAAGCTTTCTTT.